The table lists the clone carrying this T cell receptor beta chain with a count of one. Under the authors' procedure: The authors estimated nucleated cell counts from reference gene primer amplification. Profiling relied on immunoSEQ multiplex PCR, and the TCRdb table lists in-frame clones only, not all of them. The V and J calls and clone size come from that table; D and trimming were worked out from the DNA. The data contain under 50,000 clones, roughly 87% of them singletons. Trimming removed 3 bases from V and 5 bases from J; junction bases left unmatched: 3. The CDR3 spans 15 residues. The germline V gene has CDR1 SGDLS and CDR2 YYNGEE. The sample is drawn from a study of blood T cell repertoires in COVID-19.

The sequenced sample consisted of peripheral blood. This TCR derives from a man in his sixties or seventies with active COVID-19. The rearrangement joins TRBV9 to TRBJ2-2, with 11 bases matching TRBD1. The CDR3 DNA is TGTGCCAGCAGCGGGAGGGACAGGGGGACCGGGGAGCTGTTTTTT. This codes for CASSGRDRGTGELFF. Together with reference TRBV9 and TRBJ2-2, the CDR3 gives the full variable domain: DSGVTQTPKHLITATGQRVTLRCSPRSGDLSVYWYQQSLDQGLQFLIQYYNGEERAKGNILERFSAQQFPDLHSELNLSSLELGDSALYFCASSGRDRGTGELFFGEGSRLTVL.